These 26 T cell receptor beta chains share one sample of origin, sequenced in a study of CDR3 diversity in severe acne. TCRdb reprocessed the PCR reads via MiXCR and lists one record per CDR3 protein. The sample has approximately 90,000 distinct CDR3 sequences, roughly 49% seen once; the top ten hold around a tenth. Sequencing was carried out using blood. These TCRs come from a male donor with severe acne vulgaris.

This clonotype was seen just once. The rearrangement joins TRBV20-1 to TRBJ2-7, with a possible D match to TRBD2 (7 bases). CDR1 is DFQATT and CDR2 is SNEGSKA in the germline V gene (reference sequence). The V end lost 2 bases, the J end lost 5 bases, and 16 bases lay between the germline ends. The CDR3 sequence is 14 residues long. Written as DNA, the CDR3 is TGCAGTGCTAGAAGGGGGGGGAGGAGAAACGAGCAGTACTTC. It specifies CSARRGGRRNEQYF.

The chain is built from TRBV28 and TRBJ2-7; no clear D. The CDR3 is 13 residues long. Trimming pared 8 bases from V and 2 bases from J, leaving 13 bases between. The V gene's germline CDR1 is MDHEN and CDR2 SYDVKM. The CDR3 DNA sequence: TGTGCCAGCGCGCGACCGAAAACCTACGAGCAGTACGTC. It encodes CASARPKTYEQYV.

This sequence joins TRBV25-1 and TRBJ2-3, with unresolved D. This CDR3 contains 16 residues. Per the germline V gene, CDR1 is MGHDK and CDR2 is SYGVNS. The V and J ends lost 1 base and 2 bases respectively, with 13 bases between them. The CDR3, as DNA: TGTGCCAGCAGTGAATCGGCGAGATCGGTCACAGATACGCAGTATTTT. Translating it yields CASSESARSVTDTQYF.

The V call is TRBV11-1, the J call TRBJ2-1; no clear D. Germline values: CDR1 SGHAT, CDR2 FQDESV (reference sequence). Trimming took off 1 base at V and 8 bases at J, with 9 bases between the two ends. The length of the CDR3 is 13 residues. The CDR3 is CASSLEALDEQFF. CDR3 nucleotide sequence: TGTGCCAGCAGCTTAGAGGCGTTGGATGAGCAGTTCTTC. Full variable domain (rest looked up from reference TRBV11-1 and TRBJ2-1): EAEVAQSPRYKITEKSQAVAFWCDPISGHATLYWYRQILGQGPELLVQFQDESVVDDSQLPKDRFSAERLKGVDSTLKIQPAELGDSAMYLCASSLEALDEQFFGPGTRLTVL.

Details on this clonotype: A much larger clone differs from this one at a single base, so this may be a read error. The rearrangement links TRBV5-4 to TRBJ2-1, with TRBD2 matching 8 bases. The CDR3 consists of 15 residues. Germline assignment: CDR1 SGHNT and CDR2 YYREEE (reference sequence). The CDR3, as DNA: TGTGCCAGCAGCATCGGGGCTAGCGGGTACAATAAGCAGTTCTTC. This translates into CASSIGASGYNKQFF. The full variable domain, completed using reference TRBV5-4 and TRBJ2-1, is ETGVTQSPTHLIKTRGQQVTLRCSSQSGHNTVSWYQQALGQGPQFIFQYYREEENGRGNFPPRFSGLQFPNYSSELNVNALELDDSALYLCASSIGASGYNKQFFGPGTRLTVL.

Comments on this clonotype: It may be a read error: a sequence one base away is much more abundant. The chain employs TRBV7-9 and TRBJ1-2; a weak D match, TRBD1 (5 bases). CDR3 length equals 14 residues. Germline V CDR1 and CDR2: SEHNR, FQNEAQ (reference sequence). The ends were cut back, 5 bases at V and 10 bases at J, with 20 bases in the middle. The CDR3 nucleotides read TGTGCCAGCAGCGAGTTCCAGGGAAATTTTGACTACACCTTC. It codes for CASSEFQGNFDYTF. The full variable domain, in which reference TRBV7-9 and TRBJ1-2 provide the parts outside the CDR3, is DTGVSQNPRHKITKRGQNVTFRCDPISEHNRLYWYRQTLGQGPEFLTYFQNEAQLEKSRLLSDRFSAERPKGSFSTLEIQRTEQGDSAMYLCASSEFQGNFDYTFGSGTRLTVV.

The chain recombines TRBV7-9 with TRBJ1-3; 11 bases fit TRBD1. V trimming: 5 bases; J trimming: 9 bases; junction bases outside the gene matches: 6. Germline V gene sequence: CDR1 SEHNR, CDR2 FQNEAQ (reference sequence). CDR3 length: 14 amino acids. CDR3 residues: CASSAGTGGGTIYF. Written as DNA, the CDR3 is TGTGCCAGCAGCGCCGGGACAGGGGGTGGCACCATATATTTT.

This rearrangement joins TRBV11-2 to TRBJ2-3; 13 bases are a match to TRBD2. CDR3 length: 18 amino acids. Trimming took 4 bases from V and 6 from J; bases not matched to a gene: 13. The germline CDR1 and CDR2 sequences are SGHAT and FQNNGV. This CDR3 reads CASSSPGLAGAGGDTQYF. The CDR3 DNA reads TGTGCCAGCAGCTCCCCAGGACTAGCGGGAGCGGGGGGGGATACGCAGTATTTT.

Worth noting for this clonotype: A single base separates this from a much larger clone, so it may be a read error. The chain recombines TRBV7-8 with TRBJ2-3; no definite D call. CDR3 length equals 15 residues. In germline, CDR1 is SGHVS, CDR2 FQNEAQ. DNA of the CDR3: TGTGCCAGCAGCGTAGCATCTACCCGTCGGGATACGCAGTATTTT. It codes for CASSVASTRRDTQYF.

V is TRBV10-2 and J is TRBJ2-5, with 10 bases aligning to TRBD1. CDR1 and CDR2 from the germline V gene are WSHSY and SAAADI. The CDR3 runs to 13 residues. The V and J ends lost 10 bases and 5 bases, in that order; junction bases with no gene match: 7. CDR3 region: CATRDRGTETQYF. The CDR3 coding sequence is TGCGCCACTCGGGACAGGGGAACCGAGACCCAGTACTTC.

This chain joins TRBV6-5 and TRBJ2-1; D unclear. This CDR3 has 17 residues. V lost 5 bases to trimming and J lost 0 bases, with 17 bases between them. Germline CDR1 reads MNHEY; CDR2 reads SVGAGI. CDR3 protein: CASSQALPHSSYNEQFF. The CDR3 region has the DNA TGTGCCAGCAGTCAGGCATTGCCACACAGCTCCTACAATGAGCAGTTCTTC.

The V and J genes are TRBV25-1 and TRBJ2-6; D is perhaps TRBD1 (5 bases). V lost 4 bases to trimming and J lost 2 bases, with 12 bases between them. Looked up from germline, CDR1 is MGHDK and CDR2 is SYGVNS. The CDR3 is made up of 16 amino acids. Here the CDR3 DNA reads TGTGCCAGCAGTGTTACAGGACCCCCTGGGGCCAACGTCCTGACTTTC. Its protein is CASSVTGPPGANVLTF.

CDR3: CASNPGTSGRTRSYNEQFF. CDR3 nucleotides: TGTGCCAGCAACCCCGGGACTAGCGGGAGGACCCGCTCCTACAATGAGCAGTTCTTC. The chain has TRBV6-1 and TRBJ2-1, with 15 bases lining up with TRBD2. CDR1 and CDR2 (germline): MNHNS, SASEGT. The CDR3 sequence is 19 residues long. The trim removed 7 bases at V and 0 bases at J, leaving 10 bases unmatched.

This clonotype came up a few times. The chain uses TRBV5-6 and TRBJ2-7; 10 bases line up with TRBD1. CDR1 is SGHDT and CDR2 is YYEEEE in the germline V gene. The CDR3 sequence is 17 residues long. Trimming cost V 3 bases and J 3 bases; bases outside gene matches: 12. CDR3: CASSSPPGQGMVYEQYF. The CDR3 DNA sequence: TGTGCCAGCAGCTCCCCTCCGGGACAGGGGATGGTCTACGAGCAGTACTTC.

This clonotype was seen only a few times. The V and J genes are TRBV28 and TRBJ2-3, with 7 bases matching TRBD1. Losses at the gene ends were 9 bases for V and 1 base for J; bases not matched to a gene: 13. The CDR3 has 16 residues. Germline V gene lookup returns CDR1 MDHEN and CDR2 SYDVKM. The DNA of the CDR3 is TGTGCCAGTACCGGACAGGCCGGGCGACGCACAGATACGCAGTATTTT. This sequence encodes CASTGQAGRRTDTQYF.

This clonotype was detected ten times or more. The CDR3 protein is CASSSYRAIAYEQYF. The DNA for the CDR3 is TGCGCCAGCAGCTCATACAGGGCAATCGCCTACGAGCAGTACTTC. The genes are TRBV5-1 and TRBJ2-7, with a possible D match to TRBD1 (6 bases). Germline CDR1 reads SGHRS; CDR2 reads YFSETQ. Trimming took 3 bases from V and 2 from J, leaving 15 bases between them. The CDR3 covers 15 residues.

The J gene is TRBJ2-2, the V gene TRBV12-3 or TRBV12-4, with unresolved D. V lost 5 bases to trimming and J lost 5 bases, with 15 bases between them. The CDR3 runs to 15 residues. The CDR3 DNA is TGTGCCAGCAGTCCGTATAGGGCGTCAACCGGGGAGCTGTTTTTT. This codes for CASSPYRASTGELFF.

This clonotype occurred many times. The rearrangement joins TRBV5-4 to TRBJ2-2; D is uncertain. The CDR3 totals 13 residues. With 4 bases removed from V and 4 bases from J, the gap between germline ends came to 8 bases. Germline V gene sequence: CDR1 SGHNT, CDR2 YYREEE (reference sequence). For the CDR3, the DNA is TGTGCCAGCAGCCCTAAGCCCACCGGGGAGCTGTTTTTT. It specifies CASSPKPTGELFF.

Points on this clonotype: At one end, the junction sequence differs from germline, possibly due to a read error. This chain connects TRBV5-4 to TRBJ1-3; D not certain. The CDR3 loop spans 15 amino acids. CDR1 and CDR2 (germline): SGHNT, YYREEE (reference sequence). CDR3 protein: CASSLVGDSGNTLYF. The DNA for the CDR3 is TGTGCCAGCAGCTTGGTCGGCGACTCTGGAAACACCCTATATTTT.

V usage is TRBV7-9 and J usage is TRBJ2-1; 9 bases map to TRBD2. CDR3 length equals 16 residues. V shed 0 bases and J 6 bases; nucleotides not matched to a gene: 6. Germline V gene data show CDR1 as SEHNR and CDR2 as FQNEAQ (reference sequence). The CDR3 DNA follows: TGTGCCAGCAGCTTAGCGGCTAGCGGGACGGGCAATGAGCAGTTCTTC. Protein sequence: CASSLAASGTGNEQFF.

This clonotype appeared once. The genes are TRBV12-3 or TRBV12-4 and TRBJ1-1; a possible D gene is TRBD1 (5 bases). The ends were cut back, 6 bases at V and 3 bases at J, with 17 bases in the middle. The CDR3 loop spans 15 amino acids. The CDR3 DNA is TGTGCCAGCAGCCCCATGGGGGGAATGGACACTGAAGCTTTCTTT. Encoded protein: CASSPMGGMDTEAFF.

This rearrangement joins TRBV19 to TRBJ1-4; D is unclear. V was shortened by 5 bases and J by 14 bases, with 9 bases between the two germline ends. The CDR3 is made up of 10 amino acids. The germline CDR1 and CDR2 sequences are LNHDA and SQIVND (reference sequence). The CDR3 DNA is TGTGCCAGTAGTTCCGGGCGGCTGTTTTTT. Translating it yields CASSSGRLFF.

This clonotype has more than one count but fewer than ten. The CDR3 here is CASRGTSGTSGLFTDTQYF. CDR3 nucleotides: TGTGCCAGCAGGGGGACTTCCGGGACTAGCGGCCTATTCACAGATACGCAGTATTTT. J is TRBJ2-3 and V is TRBV12-3 or TRBV12-4; 11 nucleotides match TRBD2. The CDR3 totals 19 residues. Germline trimming cut 6 bases from V and 2 bases from J; bases unmatched to any gene: 16.

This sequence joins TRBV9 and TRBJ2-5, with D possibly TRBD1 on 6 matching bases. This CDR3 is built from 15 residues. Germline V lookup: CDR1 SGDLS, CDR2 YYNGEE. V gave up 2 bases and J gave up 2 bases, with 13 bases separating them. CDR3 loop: CASSVSRGRQETQYF. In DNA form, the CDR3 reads TGTGCCAGCAGCGTCAGCAGGGGCCGGCAAGAGACCCAGTACTTC.

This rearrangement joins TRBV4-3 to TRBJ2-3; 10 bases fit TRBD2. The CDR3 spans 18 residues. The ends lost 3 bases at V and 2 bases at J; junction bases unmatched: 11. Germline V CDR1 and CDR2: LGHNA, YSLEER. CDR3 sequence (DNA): TGCGCCAGCAGCCATGCCCGGACTAGCGGAAAACACACAGATACGCAGTATTTT. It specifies CASSHARTSGKHTDTQYF.

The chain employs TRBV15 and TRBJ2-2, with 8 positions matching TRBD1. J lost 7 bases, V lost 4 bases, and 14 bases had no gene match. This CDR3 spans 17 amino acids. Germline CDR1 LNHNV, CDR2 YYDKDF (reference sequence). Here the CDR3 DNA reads TGTGCCACCAGCAAAGCCTGGGACGACAGGGGAGACGGGGAGCTGTTTTTT. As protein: CATSKAWDDRGDGELFF.